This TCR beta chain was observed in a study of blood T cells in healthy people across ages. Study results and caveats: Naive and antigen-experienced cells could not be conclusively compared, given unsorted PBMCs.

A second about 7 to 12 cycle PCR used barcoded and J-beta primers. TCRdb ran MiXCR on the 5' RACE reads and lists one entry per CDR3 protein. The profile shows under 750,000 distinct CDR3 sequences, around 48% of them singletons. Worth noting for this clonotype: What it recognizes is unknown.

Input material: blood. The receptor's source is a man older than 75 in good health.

This CDR3 is CASRRTGKGYEQYF. The CDR3 region has the DNA TGTGCCAGCAGGCGGACCGGGAAGGGGTACGAGCAGTACTTC. The chain couples TRBV6-2 or TRBV6-3 to TRBJ2-4; D could derive from TRBD1 or TRBD2 (5 bases each). The DNA end is a closer match to TRBJ2-7, so the J assignment may be wrong. There are 14 residues in the CDR3. Germline V gene data show CDR1 as MNHEY and CDR2 as SVGEGT.